This T cell receptor (beta chain) was found in a study of graft-versus-host responses after intestinal transplantation. Study findings and constraints: Graft-donor T cell macrochimerism in patients accompanied high graft-versus-host to host-versus-graft clonal ratios in allografts.

Remarks on this clone: Its antigen remains unknown.

Clones were sequenced by immunoSEQ multiplex PCR, and TCRdb holds only the in-frame ones, with some missing. The table lists some 100,000 clones, 92% of them singletons. In germline, CDR1 is MGHRA, CDR2 YSYEKL. V gave up 3 bases and J gave up 0 bases, with 15 bases separating them. The CDR3 consists of 17 residues. The receptor's source is a human donor who was the organ donor for an intestinal transplant. This rearrangement joins TRBV4-1 to TRBJ2-4; weak D call: TRBD1 (5 bases). Source: unstimulated CD8+ T cells sorted from spleen or lymph node cells, taken before transplant. This CDR3 is CASSHHDRRLAKNIQYF. The CDR3 DNA reads TGCGCCAGCAGCCACCACGACAGAAGACTAGCCAAAAACATTCAGTACTTC.